Below, 10 T cell receptor beta chains from the same sample are listed, as sequenced in a study of siplizumab effects on memory and regulatory T cells. This table comes from immunoSEQ multiplex PCR, and its TCRdb copy is limited to in-frame clones, with some not included. The table lists about 50,000 clones, about 90% of them singletons. Sequencing input: naive CD8+ T cells sorted from blood. The receptors were sampled from a human donor in good health.

The V gene is TRBV19, the J gene TRBJ2-1; TRBD2 matches at 9 bases. The CDR3 totals 12 residues. In germline, CDR1 is LNHDA, CDR2 SQIVND (reference sequence). V lost 3 bases and J lost 13; bases outside the gene matches: 4. As DNA, the CDR3 is TGTGCCAGTAGTATGGGACTAGCAGATCAGTTCTTC. Protein product: CASSMGLADQFF.

The chain couples TRBV9 to TRBJ2-7; 8 bases agree with TRBD1. The CDR3 extends over 15 amino acids. Germline V lookup: CDR1 SGDLS, CDR2 YYNGEE. J was trimmed by 1 base and V by 3 bases; bases with no gene match: 6. The CDR3 here is CASSDRDRPSYEQYF. CDR3 nucleotides: TGTGCCAGCAGCGACCGGGACAGGCCATCCTACGAGCAGTACTTC.

The J gene is TRBJ1-4, the V gene TRBV9; D is unresolved. The CDR3 has 13 amino acids. The V gene's germline CDR1 is SGDLS and CDR2 YYNGEE. Between the trimmed V and J ends, which lost 0 bases and 4 bases, there was a span of 4 bases. The CDR3 nucleotides are TGTGCCAGCAGCGTAGGATATAATGAAAAACTGTTTTTT. The encoded protein is CASSVGYNEKLFF.

This chain uses TRBV2 with TRBJ2-5, with 10 bases identical to TRBD1. The germline CDR1 and CDR2 sequences are SNHLY and FYNNEI. The trim removed 4 bases at V and 11 bases at J, leaving 7 bases unmatched. The CDR3 has 13 amino acids. CDR3 in amino acids: CASSGQGAGEQYF. The CDR3 DNA is TGTGCCAGCAGTGGACAGGGGGCGGGTGAGCAGTACTTC.

The chain combines TRBV27 with TRBJ2-3; 10 positions match TRBD2. Germline CDR1 reads MNHEY; CDR2 reads SMNVEV (reference sequence). V lost 3 bases and J lost 0; bases outside the gene matches: 18. The CDR3 covers 21 residues. The CDR3 nucleotides are TGTGCCAGCAGTTTTTCGCCAAGAATAGCGGGGGGCCTCTCTAGCACAGATACGCAGTATTTT. Protein: CASSFSPRIAGGLSSTDTQYF.

This rearrangement joins TRBV7-9 to TRBJ1-4, with a possible D match to TRBD1 (5 bases). The CDR3 is made up of 15 amino acids. Germline CDR1 and CDR2: SEHNR and FQNEAQ (reference sequence). V was pared by 2 bases and J by 8 bases, with 15 bases between. CDR3 DNA sequence: TGTGCCAGCAGCTTAACCGGAGGGGTAGGGGAAAAACTGTTTTTT. It encodes CASSLTGGVGEKLFF.

The V and J genes are TRBV19 and TRBJ2-1, with TRBD2 identical over 13 bases. The germline CDR1 and CDR2 sequences are LNHDA and SQIVND (reference sequence). J was trimmed by 10 bases and V by 5 bases; bases with no gene match: 2. This CDR3 is built from 13 residues. CDR3: CASSGTSGEEQFF. DNA for the CDR3: TGTGCCAGTAGTGGGACTAGCGGGGAAGAGCAGTTCTTC.

This chain joins TRBV15 and TRBJ1-1; D perhaps matches TRBD1 (5 bases). Germline V gene sequence: CDR1 LNHNV, CDR2 YYDKDF (reference sequence). Trimming removed 6 bases from V and 2 bases from J, with 16 bases in between. The CDR3 extends over 15 amino acids. CDR3 amino acids: CATRASGYENTEAFF. The DNA for the CDR3 is TGTGCCACCAGAGCTTCAGGGTATGAAAACACTGAAGCTTTCTTT.

The rearrangement links TRBV5-5 to TRBJ1-1; D might be TRBD1 (5 bases). CDR1 and CDR2 (germline): SGHKS, YYEKEE (reference sequence). CDR3 size: 14 residues. Trimming removed 6 bases from V and 1 base from J, with 13 bases in between. CDR3 bases: TGTGCCAGCACCCCCTCGCAGGGGAACACTGAAGCTTTCTTT. It specifies CASTPSQGNTEAFF.

The chain couples TRBV7-6 to TRBJ2-3; a possible D gene is TRBD2 (6 bases). The CDR3 is made up of 15 amino acids. The germline CDR1 and CDR2 sequences are SGHVS and FNYEAQ. V gave up 4 bases and J gave up 3 bases, with 14 bases separating them. CDR3 amino acids: CASSWLAEATDTQYF. The DNA for the CDR3 is TGTGCCAGCAGCTGGTTAGCGGAGGCAACAGATACGCAGTATTTT.